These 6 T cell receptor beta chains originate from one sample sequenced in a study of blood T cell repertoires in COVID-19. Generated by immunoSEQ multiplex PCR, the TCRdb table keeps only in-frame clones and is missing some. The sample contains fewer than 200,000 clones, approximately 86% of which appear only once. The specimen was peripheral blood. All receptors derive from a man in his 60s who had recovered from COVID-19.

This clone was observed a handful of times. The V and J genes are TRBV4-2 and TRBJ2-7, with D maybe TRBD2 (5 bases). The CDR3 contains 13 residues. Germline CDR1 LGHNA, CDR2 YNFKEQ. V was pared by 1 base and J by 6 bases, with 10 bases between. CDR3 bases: TGTGCCAGCAGCCAAGCCGGGGAAGGCGAGCAGTACTTC. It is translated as CASSQAGEGEQYF.

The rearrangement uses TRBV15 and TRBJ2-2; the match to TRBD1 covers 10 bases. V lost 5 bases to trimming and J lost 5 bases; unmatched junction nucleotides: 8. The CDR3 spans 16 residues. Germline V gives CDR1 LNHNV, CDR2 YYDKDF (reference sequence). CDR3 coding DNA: TGTGCCACCAGCCGAGGGACAGGGGAAGGGACCGGGGAGCTGTTTTTT. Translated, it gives CATSRGTGEGTGELFF.

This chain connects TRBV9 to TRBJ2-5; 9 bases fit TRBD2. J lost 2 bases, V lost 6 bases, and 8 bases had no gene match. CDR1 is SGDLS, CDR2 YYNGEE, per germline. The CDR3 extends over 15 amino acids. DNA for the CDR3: TGTGCCAGCACCGTGGGGGGACTAGCACAAGAGACCCAGTACTTC. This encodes CASTVGGLAQETQYF.

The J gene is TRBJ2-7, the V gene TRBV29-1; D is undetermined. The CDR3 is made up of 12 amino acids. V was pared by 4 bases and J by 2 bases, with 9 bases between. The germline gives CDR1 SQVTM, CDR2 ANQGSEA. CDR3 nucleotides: TGCAGCGTTGGTCTCCCAGCCTACGAGCAGTACTTC. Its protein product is CSVGLPAYEQYF.

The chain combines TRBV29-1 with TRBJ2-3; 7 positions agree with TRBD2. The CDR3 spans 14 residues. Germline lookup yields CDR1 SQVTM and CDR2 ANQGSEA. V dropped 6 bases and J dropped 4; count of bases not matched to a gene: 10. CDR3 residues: CSVGAGQVADTQYF. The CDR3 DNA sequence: TGCAGCGTCGGAGCGGGGCAAGTGGCAGATACGCAGTATTTT.

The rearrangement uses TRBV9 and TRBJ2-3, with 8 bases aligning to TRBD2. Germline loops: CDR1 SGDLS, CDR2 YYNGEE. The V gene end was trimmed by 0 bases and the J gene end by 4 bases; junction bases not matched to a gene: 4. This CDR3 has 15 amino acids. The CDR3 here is CASSVVDGGADTQYF. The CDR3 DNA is TGTGCCAGCAGCGTAGTTGACGGGGGGGCAGATACGCAGTATTTT.